The clone carrying this T cell receptor (beta chain) was counted between two and nine times. Its antigen remains unidentified. The sample is drawn from a study of early T cells in non-severe SARS-CoV-2 infection. In the study overall: Bulk RNA from unsorted whole blood was sequenced; chains were unpaired.

The TCR library protocol was used to attach unique molecular identifiers. These identifiers were attached to individual cDNA molecules. MiXCR was run by TCRdb on the 5' RACE reads, yielding one entry per CDR3 protein. The sample lists over 80,000 distinct CDR3 sequences; around 14% were seen once. Study observations and caveats: Lookups in VDJdb leaned toward anti-spike CD8 responses and missed private and CD4 specificities.

This receptor was obtained from an adult who was a healthcare worker with PCR-confirmed SARS-CoV-2 infection or an uninfected control (not recorded which). Specimen: whole blood.

CDR3 nucleotides: TGTGCCAGCAGAGGAGGACTAGTCCCGAGTGAGCAGTTCTTC. This encodes CASRGGLVPSEQFF. The V and J genes are TRBV6-2 or TRBV6-3 and TRBJ2-1, with 7 bases identical to TRBD2. V was pared by 6 bases and J by 9 bases, with 11 bases of the junction left unmatched. The CDR3 runs 14 residues. The germline V gene has CDR1 MNHEY and CDR2 SVGEGT.